This TCR beta chain was sequenced for a study of T-cell reconstitution after alpha-beta-depleted transplantation in children. The CDR3 is 16 amino acids. The V gene's germline CDR1 is LNHDA and CDR2 SQIVND (reference sequence). V was pared by 5 bases and J by 1 base, with 18 bases between. Preparation of the TCRbeta library used unique molecular identifiers. TCRdb analysed the PCR reads with MiXCR anew, one entry per CDR3 protein. The sample has some 490,000 distinct CDR3 sequences, under 15% seen once. This specimen consisted of PBMCs from the stem cell graft donor, obtained from the stem cell graft. The TCR was taken from a human donor who donated a stem cell graft to a child with combined immunodeficiency. The rearrangement links TRBV19 to TRBJ2-7; D is perhaps TRBD1 (6 bases). CDR3: CASSGDNSLPSYEQYF. CDR3 sequence (DNA): TGTGCCAGTAGTGGGGACAACTCCCTTCCATCCTACGAGCAGTACTTC.